This T cell receptor beta chain was found in a study of blood T cell repertoires in COVID-19. Across the whole study: Material from acute and convalescent COVID-19 was sourced from the United States, Italy and Spain. PBMCs, B-cell-depleted T cells, or T cells were the source of the cDNA or gDNA that made up the material.

In the original analysis: Reference gene primer amplification gave nucleated cell count estimates. TCRdb's table, derived via immunoSEQ multiplex PCR, lists solely in-frame clones and lacks some. V and J calls plus clone size are reproduced from that table; the DNA served to infer D and trimming. The repertoire holds approximately 170,000 clones, with approximately 86% as singletons. During active infection, Seattle patients enrolled and were then monitored through disease. The CDR3 has 15 residues. Trimming stripped 5 bases from V and 0 bases from J, with 11 bases between. From germline, CDR1 is LNHDA and CDR2 SQIVND (reference sequence).

The sequencing sample was made of peripheral blood. The clonotype originates from an elderly man with COVID-19, enrolled during active disease. The chain combines TRBV19 with TRBJ1-5, with D possibly being TRBD1 (5 bases). CDR3 nucleotides: TGTGCCAGTAGTTCCGCAGGGAATAGCAATCAGCCCCAGCATTTT. Residues: CASSSAGNSNQPQHF.